Given below is one T cell receptor beta chain in context. Its target is not known. This entry belongs to a study of Tregs in tolerant kidney transplant recipients. Overall study results and limits: For some patients, primers changed over time, blocking nucleotide-level comparison.

Produced via immunoSEQ multiplex PCR; TCRdb's table is partial and in-frame only. This table lists tens of thousands of clones. The sequences come from CD4+ T cells from blood, collected before the transplant. The receptor was derived from a human donor who received a combined kidney and bone marrow transplant.

CDR3 sequence: CASSDGTDTNYGYTF. Partial CDR3 DNA: TGTGCCAGCAGCGACGGGACAGACACTAACTATGGC. The chain uses TRBV5-6 and TRBJ1-2, with 7 positions matching TRBD1. The missing CDR3 end, 3 residues past where the read stops, is filled in from the germline J gene. There are 15 residues in the CDR3. Trimming cost V 4 bases and J 0 bases; bases outside gene matches: 6. Germline CDR1 reads SGHDT; CDR2 reads YYEEEE.